This T cell receptor beta chain stems from a study of CD8 T cells in ankylosing spondylitis. A few counts support this clonotype. Its target is unknown. Study-wide points: A motif in TCR beta, a set of eight highly homologous variants, appeared characteristic of ankylosing spondylitis blood.

MiXCR was run by TCRdb on the 5' RACE reads, yielding one entry per CDR3 protein. The sample includes 350,000 to 450,000 distinct CDR3 sequences, roughly 20% of them seen just once. Trimming took 1 base from V and 1 from J, leaving 17 bases between them. The CDR3 spans 17 residues. The rearrangement uses TRBV12-3 or TRBV12-4 and TRBJ2-7; tentatively, D is TRBD2 (6 bases). Sequencing input: blood, either unsorted or a sorted T cell fraction (not recorded which). This TCR came from a male donor with ankylosing spondylitis or in good health (not recorded which). The DNA of the CDR3 is TGTGCCAGCAGTTTAGATTGGGGGTGGGGGGAATCCTACGAGCAGTACTTC. It encodes CASSLDWGWGESYEQYF.